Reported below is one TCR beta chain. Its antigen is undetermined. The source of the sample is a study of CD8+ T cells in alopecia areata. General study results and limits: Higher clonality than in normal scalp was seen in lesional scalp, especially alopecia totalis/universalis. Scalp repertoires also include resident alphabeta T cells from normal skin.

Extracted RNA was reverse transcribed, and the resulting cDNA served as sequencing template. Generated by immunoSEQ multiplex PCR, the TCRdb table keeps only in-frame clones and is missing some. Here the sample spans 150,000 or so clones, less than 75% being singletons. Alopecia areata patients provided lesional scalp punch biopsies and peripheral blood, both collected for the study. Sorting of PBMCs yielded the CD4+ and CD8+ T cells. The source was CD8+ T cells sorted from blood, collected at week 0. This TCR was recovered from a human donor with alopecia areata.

Here the CDR3 DNA reads TGCAGCGTTGAAGATGTGCGGGCGAAGGGGGGGGATGAGCAGTTCTTC. Translating gives CSVEDVRAKGGDEQFF. The gene calls are TRBV29-1 and TRBJ2-1; D possibly corresponds to TRBD2 (7 bases). Trimming left V 0 bases short and J 8 bases short, with 20 bases between. In germline, CDR1 is SQVTM, CDR2 ANQGSEA. The CDR3 sequence is 16 residues long.